This T cell receptor beta chain was identified during a study of blood T cell repertoires in COVID-19 (dated by TCRdb to about 2020). Describing the broader study: Collaborator samples came from the United States, Italy and Spain and covered acute and convalescent phases of COVID-19. A de-identified subject ID, COVID-19 status, age in years and sex were almost always included in the sample metadata. Deeply sampled blood TCRbeta repertoires from subjects exposed to, actively infected with, or recovered from COVID-19 were included in the dataset. HLA class I and class II types, where available, came from metadata supplied by the sample provider rather than from assay-based typing. The prospective study material was composed of cDNA or gDNA derived from T cells, B-cell-depleted T cells, or PBMCs. The repertoires were released in a freely available public database meant as a resource for research on the immune response to SARS-CoV-2. Samples were obtained from the ongoing ImmuneRACE study (first 160 participants) and from about 1,300 subjects provided by 6 global collaborators. The paper as a whole reports these results and caveats: The quantity of clinical and demographic metadata differed by source and by participant and was supplied without curation.

Concerning this clone: Its cognate antigen has yet to be identified. One base away there is no much larger clone; base qualities are not given.

The cysteine opens and the phenylalanine closes a CDR3 of 13 amino acids. Of all the DNA, just the CDR3 is kept, 39 bases in frame from base 1. From V the trimming removes 11 bases and from J it removes 1 base, while the gene matches leave 8 bases of the junction unaccounted for. Based on the germline V gene (reference sequence), the CDR1 and CDR2 sequences are SEHNR and FQNEAQ. The immunoSEQ Assay, a bias-controlled multiplex PCR, was used to amplify TCRbeta CDR3 regions from genomic DNA. The paper's data handling went like this. Nucleated cell counts per sample were estimated from amplification of reference gene primers within the assay. Sequence reads were collapsed and filtered to measure the absolute abundance of every unique TCRbeta CDR3 rearrangement. For each sample, productive Simpson clonality was calculated as the square root of Simpson's diversity index across productive rearrangements. TCRdb provides this immuneACCESS table in a form limited to in-frame rearrangements. Some clones are lacking; in checked studies, under half of them reflect an unresolved V gene, and why the rest are absent is not known. Clonal size and the V and J genes are those of that table, whereas D and trimming came from the DNA. For this sample there are about 120,000 clones; roughly 79% appear just once. The leading ten clones occupy about 2.1% of the sample.

The collaborating institutions used their own protocols to collect whole blood in K2EDTA tubes. For TCRbeta analysis, collaborator samples were shipped as frozen whole blood, as isolated PBMCs, or as DNA extracted from either sample type. The material sequenced was peripheral blood. The rearranged chain carries TRBV7-9 and TRBJ2-7; TRBD2 aligns with 7 central bases. The receptor was derived from a man aged 65 to 79 with acute or convalescent COVID-19. CDR3 sequence: CASHRRESYEQYF. The DNA is TGTGCCTCTCACCGGCGGGAGTCCTACGAGCAGTACTTC.